This record covers a single T cell receptor (beta chain). Its antigen is still unknown. Nothing much larger sits one base from this clone, and base qualities are not available. Libraries were built with the immunoSEQ multiplex PCR assay. The multiplex PCR relied on a mix of 60 forward primers for TCR Vbeta segments and 13 reverse primers for TCR Jbeta segments. A multiplex PCR assay on genomic DNA amplified the CDR3 region of rearranged TCR beta genes. On the Illumina HiSeq System, the amplified TCR beta libraries were sequenced as 87-base-pair reads. On the authors' methods: In a later analysis, about 80 million unique TCR beta chains were counted across the roughly 670 repertoires, and roughly 11 million of these chains were shared by at least two donors. To remove PCR and sequencing errors, raw reads were error-corrected and collapsed into unique sequences using a nearest-neighbor algorithm that merged closely related sequences. To assign V, D and J gene segments, CDR3 sequences were aligned to IMGT reference sequences. For a sequence to be retained, at least a six-nucleotide match to both a V gene segment and a J gene segment was required. A rearrangement was called productive if the CDR3 had no stop codons and remained in frame with V and J, and every other rearrangement was called non-productive. CDR3 was defined according to IMGT convention as the region running from the second conserved V-encoded cysteine to the conserved J-encoded phenylalanine. Sequences without an unambiguous match to a single V gene segment were excluded from the earlier analysis of a few hundred of the donors. In an earlier analysis of 587 of the donors, a V segment was called functional when productive rearrangements were above 56.7%, and segregating when the standard deviation between donors exceeded 5%. A statistical classification framework was built to diagnose cytomegalovirus status from the catalog of TCR beta chain sequences. V and J gene assignment, in a later analysis, came from comparing TCR nucleotide sequences with IMGT/GENE-DB human TR gene sequences. The TCRdist pipeline was used in a later analysis to assign CDR3 sequences and most-parsimonious VDJ recombination scenarios. In a later analysis, each TCR beta chain was defined by its CDR3 amino acid sequence together with its V-gene family, and reads lacking a unique V-gene family were excluded. In a later analysis, 550 to 650 highly shared, low-generation-probability nucleotide sequences were removed to address suspected cross-contamination and a sequencing artifact. In a later analysis, a clonal expansion index was calculated for each public chain from normalized within-repertoire ranks of inferred template counts. A later analysis computed generation probabilities with a VDJ recombination model fitted to out-of-frame rearrangements, and checked the results against IGoR. A later analysis scored TCR-TCR, TCR-HLA and TCR-CMV co-occurrence with hypergeometric tests, applying a repertoire-size bias correction to TCR pairs. In a later analysis, false discovery rates were estimated by permuting HLA or CMV assignments 20 times. In a later analysis, co-occurring TCRs were grouped with DBSCAN, and TCRdist sequence similarity was added when clustering was performed within HLA-allele-positive subsets. Co-occurrence clustering excluded repertoires with fewer than 30,000 or more than 120,000 public chains, plus five with anomalous nucleotide sharing. TCRdb obtained this table from immuneACCESS and retained in-frame rearrangements with V and J assigned. These tables miss some clones; where compared with another copy, unresolved V genes account for less than half of the shortfall, and the remainder is unexplained. V and J calls and clone size follow that table, whereas D and trimming were derived from the DNA. Here the sample has 150,000 to 200,000 clones; around 80% occur a single time. The biggest ten clones account for 1.4% of the sample.

Measured from the cysteine to the phenylalanine, the CDR3 is 16 residues long. The DNA shown is the 48-base CDR3, in frame from base 1. Looking up the germline V gene (reference sequence) yields CDR1 SGHNT and CDR2 YYREEE. The V and J ends are trimmed by 4 bases and 5 bases, leaving 21 bases between them. The sample originates from a study of cytomegalovirus exposure and HLA in healthy donors (TCRdb year 2017). Study-level background: An earlier analysis of approximately 550 of the donors reported about 290 Gb of sequence data and 120 million or so unique TCR beta sequences from approximately 180 million T cells. An early release covering 550 to 650 HLA-typed donors comprised 300 to 350 gigabases of sequencing data and tens of millions of unique TCR sequences. The genetic ancestry cluster associated with self-reported Caucasian donors included 80% to 90% of the 300 to 450 genotyped donors. The study aimed to test whether cataloging public T cell receptors could reveal signatures of past pathogen exposure. Using immunosequencing, the study profiled T cell repertoires from 666 subjects and related those repertoires to cytomegalovirus serostatus. In addition to the first cohort of approximately 650 subjects, a separate validation cohort of 130 or so different subjects was used. The study combined high-throughput TCR immunosequencing, statistical association of individual TCRs with disease status, and machine learning to predict cytomegalovirus infection status. A later analysis re-analyzed previously published TCR beta repertoires from 600 to 850 donors and added high-resolution HLA genotyping to study TCR occurrence patterns. In the later analysis, no new phenotypic data were used to find candidate immune exposures; instead, reliance was placed on TCR beta sequences and their occurrence across donors. An earlier analysis of approximately 500 of the donors applied high-throughput TCR beta sequencing to assess whether each TCR beta V gene segment acted as functional or pseudogenic. Donor age, sex, ethnicity and CMV serostatus were collected together with the repertoire data. In a later genetic analysis, genome-wide SNP genotypes for about 65% of the roughly 670 donors were used, and that subset was treated as a discovery cohort. All discovery cohort repertoires had been generated on a single sequencing platform. HLA typing included class I and class II loci at four-digit resolution. The number of typed donors differed by locus: about 620-640 for A, B, C, DRB1 and DQB1; approximately 540 for DQA1; 606 for DPA1; and roughly 450 for DPB1. About five DR-DQ haplotypes were treated as single units for association and clustering because of strong linkage in the cohort. Across about 380 genotyped donors of the cohort, an average of about 240,000 unique TCR beta nucleotide sequences per donor were sequenced, and 15% to 20% of those sequences were non-productive.

The cohort consisted of some 730 healthy bone marrow donors. Cohort members were all nominally healthy when sampled, although unrecorded immune exposures were likely present. The donor was CMV seronegative and was included in the group of about 350 seronegative cohort members. Each donor provided a peripheral blood sample, and peripheral blood mononuclear cells were used for TCR beta sequencing. Genomic DNA extraction from the blood cell samples was performed with the Qiagen DNeasy Blood Extraction Kit. What the research found in general, with its limitations: In a later analysis, TCR association rates were found to vary across HLA loci, with the most associated TCRs seen for DRB1 alleles and the fewest for HLA-C alleles. Some IMGT-functional V segments, including TRBV6-2 and TRBV6-3, could not be told apart with the 87-base-pair reads, so those segments were excluded. Presence/absence analyses assumed roughly uniform sequencing depth across donors, an assumption that may not hold. Most CMV-associated TCR beta chains appeared to be HLA-restricted in a later analysis, and the HLA associations seemed to be driven largely by CMV exposure. Broadly in line with IMGT annotations, most TCR beta V segments showed up in productive rearrangements about 87% or about 30% of the time in an earlier analysis of several hundred of the donors. At a false discovery rate of 0.05, a later analysis linked fewer than 20,000 TCR beta sequences to specific HLA alleles. The study listed 150 to 200 TCR beta chains as associated with cytomegalovirus. A further reported finding was that TCR beta sequences accurately predicted the HLA-A and HLA-B alleles for most subjects in the first cohort. Compared with equally common non-associated chains, HLA-associated TCR beta chains in a later analysis were more clonally expanded and had lower generation probabilities. A later genetic analysis reported fewer N-insertions in productive TCRs among donors in an Asian-associated ancestry cluster than the roughly 690-donor mean. Cytomegalovirus status was reported to be diagnosed by the classifier with high specificity and sensitivity in both the original and validation cohorts. Most TCR sequences were seen in very few donors, while some public TCRs were found in many individuals. Only TCR beta chains were sequenced in this cohort, and the absence of alpha or paired-chain data limited detectable features. Several of the top co-occurrence clusters appeared to be linked to parvovirus B19, influenza, CMV and Epstein-Barr virus, according to a later analysis. When HLA alleles, especially DR and DQ, strongly co-occurred, TCR associations were difficult to assign to individual alleles. In vitro tests confirmed that a few of the cytomegalovirus-associated TCR beta chains recognize cytomegalovirus antigens. Because HLA typing was missing for some donors at each locus, association tests included only the typed subset. A cluster of highly shared sequence variants was judged likely to be a technical artifact of the sequencing pipeline. Linkage disequilibrium might explain the correlated functional status among segregating V segments, but an unknown experimental factor could not be excluded. About 17 rarely observed V segments, including chromosome 9 orphons, were excluded from the earlier analysis of some 590 of the donors because counts were too low. According to the authors, the approach could potentially be generalized to other disease states and immunological phenotypes. A later genetic analysis associated a missense DCLRE1C variant with V-gene and J-gene trimming of TCR beta chains, and an independent cohort replicated the association. The only immune exposure information available for the cohort was CMV serostatus.

Sequencing was done on a sample of PBMCs. The chain links TRBV5-4 with TRBJ2-5; no D gene call is confident. This clonotype was obtained from a man younger than 35 in good health and CMV-seronegative. The CDR3 region reads CASSRRLGSDWETQYF. The nucleotides are TGTGCCAGCAGCCGAAGACTGGGTTCGGATTGGGAGACCCAGTACTTC.